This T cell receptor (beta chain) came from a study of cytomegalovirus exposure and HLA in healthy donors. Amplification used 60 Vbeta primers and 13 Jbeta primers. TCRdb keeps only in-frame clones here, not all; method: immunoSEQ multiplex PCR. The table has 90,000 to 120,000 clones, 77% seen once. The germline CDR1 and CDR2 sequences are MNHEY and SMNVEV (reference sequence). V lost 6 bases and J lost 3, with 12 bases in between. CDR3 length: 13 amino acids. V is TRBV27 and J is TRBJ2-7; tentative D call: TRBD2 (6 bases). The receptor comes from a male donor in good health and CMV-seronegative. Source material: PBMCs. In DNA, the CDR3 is TGTGCCAGCAGCCAATATAGCGGCTACGAGCAGTACTTC. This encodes CASSQYSGYEQYF.